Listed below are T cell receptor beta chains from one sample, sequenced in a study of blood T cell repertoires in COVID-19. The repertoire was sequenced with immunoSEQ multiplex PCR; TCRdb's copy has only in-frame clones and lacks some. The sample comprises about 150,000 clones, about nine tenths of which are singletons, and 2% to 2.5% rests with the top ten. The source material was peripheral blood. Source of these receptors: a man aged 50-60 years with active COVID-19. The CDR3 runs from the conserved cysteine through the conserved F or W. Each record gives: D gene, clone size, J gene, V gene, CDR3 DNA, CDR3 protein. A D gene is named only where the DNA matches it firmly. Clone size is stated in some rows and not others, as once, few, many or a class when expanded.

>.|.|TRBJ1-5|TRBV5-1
TGCGCCAGCAGCTTGGGCCGAGGTGAGCCCCAGCATTTT
CASSLGRGEPQHF
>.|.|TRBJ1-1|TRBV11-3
TGTGCCAGCAGCATGGACAGAAACACTGAAGCTTTCTTT
CASSMDRNTEAFF
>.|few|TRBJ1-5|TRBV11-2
TGTGCCAGCAGCAACGACGGGGGAAGCAATCAGCCCCAGCATTTT
CASSNDGGSNQPQHF
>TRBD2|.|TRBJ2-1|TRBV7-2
TGTGCCAGCAGCTTAGTAGCTAGCGGGGGAAAAAGAAATGAGCAGTTCTTC
CASSLVASGGKRNEQFF
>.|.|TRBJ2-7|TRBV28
TGTGCCAGCCAGAAGGGGGGGGGCTACGAGCAGTACTTC
CASQKGGGYEQYF
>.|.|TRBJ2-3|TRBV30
TGTGCCTGGAACATTGTGGTAACGGATACGCAGTATTTT
CAWNIVVTDTQYF
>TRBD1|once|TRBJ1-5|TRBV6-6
TGTGCCAGCAAGGCAGGGGGGTTGGGTCAGCCCCAGCATTTT
CASKAGGLGQPQHF
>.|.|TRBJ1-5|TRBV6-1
TGTGCCAGCAGTGAAGATCCCTTCGGGGGGGATCAGCCCCAGCATTTT
CASSEDPFGGDQPQHF
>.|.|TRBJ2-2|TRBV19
TGTGCCAGTACCCCAAGGCGGACCGGGGAGCTGTTTTTT
CASTPRRTGELFF
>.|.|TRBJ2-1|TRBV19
TGTGCCAGTAGTAGCACGCGGCTAGCAGAGTACAATGAGCAGTTCTTC
CASSSTRLAEYNEQFF
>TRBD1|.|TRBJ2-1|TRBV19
TGTGCCAGTAGTAATCGACAGGGGAGAGGCAATGAGCAGTTCTTC
CASSNRQGRGNEQFF
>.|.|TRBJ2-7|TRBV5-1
TGCGCCAGCAGCCCGCGGACAGCTTACGAGCAGTACTTC
CASSPRTAYEQYF
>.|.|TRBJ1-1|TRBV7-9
TGTGCCGCACAAACAGGGCAGTACACTGAAGCTTTCTTT
CAAQTGQYTEAFF
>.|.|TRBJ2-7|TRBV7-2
TGTGCCAGCAGCCCAAGGGGGGGCCCCTACGAGCAGTACTTC
CASSPRGGPYEQYF
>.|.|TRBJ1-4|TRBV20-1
TGCAGTGCTATATCGGGTGAAAAACTGTTTTTT
CSAISGEKLFF
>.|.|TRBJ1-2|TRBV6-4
TGTGCCAGCAGTGACGGAGGGCCCTATGGCTACACCTTC
CASSDGGPYGYTF
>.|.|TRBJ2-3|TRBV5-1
TGCGCCAGCAGCCTCTCCCTTCGCGGAGATACGCAGTATTTT
CASSLSLRGDTQYF
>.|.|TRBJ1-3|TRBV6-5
TGTGCCAGCAGTCGGGACTTCAGCTCTGGAAACACCATATATTTT
CASSRDFSSGNTIYF
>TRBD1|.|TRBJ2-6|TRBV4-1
TGCGCCAGCAGCCAAGCCCTACAGGGGGCGGGTGCTGGGGCCAACGTCCTGACTTTC
CASSQALQGAGAGANVLTF
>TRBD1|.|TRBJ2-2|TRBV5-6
TGTGCCAGCAAACGACAGGGGTTAAACACCGGGGAGCTGTTTTTT
CASKRQGLNTGELFF
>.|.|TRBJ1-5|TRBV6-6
TGTGCCAGCAGAAATACGCGAACAGCCCGCAATCAGCCCCAGCATTTT
CASRNTRTARNQPQHF
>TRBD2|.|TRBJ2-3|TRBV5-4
TGTGCCAGCAGCCGGACTAGCGGGGGGGTGGAACTTACGCAGTATTTT
CASSRTSGGVELTQYF
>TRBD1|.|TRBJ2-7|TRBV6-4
TGTGCCAGCAGTGAACCCCCCGGACAGGGGAGAGAATCTTTC
CASSEPPGQGRESF
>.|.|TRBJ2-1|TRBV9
TGTGCCAGCAGCCCGCTTTTGGTAGCGCTCTCCTACAATGAGCAGTTCTTC
CASSPLLVALSYNEQFF
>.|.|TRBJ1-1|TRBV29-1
TGCAGCGTTGAGTCGGGTTACACTGAAGCTTTCTTT
CSVESGYTEAFF
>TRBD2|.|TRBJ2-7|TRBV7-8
TGTGCCAGCAGCCCCGACACGGGGGGACGTGCGGAGCAGTACTTC
CASSPDTGGRAEQYF
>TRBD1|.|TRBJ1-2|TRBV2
TGTGCCAGCAGCGCTGAGGACAGGGGAGGCTACACCTTC
CASSAEDRGGYTF
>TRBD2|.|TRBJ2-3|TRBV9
TGTGCCAGCAGCAAACTAGCGGGGGGGCTTGGCACAGATACGCAGTATTTT
CASSKLAGGLGTDTQYF
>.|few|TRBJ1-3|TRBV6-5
TGTGCCAGCAGATCCCAGGGCCCTGGAAACACCATATATTTT
CASRSQGPGNTIYF
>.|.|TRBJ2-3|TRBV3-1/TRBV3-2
TGTGCCAGCAGCCAAGGTACAAGGAGAAGCACAGATACGCAGTATTTT
CASSQGTRRSTDTQYF
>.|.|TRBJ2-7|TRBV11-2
TGTGCCAGCAGCTCCCAATGGACGCGGACTGTCTACGAGCAGTACTTC
CASSSQWTRTVYEQYF
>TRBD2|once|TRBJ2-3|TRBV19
TGTGCCAGTAGTCTGAGCGGGGGCCCCCCCCATTTT
CASSLSGGPPHF
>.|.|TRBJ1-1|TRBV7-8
TGTGCCAGCAGCTTAGATCGGGTGAGGCGAGTGAACACTGAAGCTTTCTTT
CASSLDRVRRVNTEAFF
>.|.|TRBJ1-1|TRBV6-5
TGTGCCAGCGCGGAGACGAACACTGAAGCTTTCTTT
CASAETNTEAFF
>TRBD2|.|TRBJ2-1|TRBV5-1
TGCGCCAGCAGCCCCGGGACTAGCGGGGACAATGAGCAGTTCTTC
CASSPGTSGDNEQFF
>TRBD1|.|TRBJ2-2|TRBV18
TGTGCCAGCTCACCGACAGGGATCACCGGGGAGCTGTTTTTT
CASSPTGITGELFF
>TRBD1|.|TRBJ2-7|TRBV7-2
TGTGCCAGCAGCTTAGAGGGGGCGCGGTACGAGCAGTACTTC
CASSLEGARYEQYF
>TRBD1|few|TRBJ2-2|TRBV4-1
TGCGCCAGCAGCCAAGGACAGGGTGTGCACACCGGGGAGCTGTTTTTT
CASSQGQGVHTGELFF
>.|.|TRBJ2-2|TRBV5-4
TGTGCCAGCAGCTTGGCTAATAGTCGAAACACCGGGGAGCTGTTTTTT
CASSLANSRNTGELFF
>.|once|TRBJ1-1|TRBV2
TGTGCCAGCAGTGAAGTTATTCCTGAAGCTTTCTTT
CASSEVIPEAFF
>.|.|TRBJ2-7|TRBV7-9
TGTGCCAGCAGCTCCACGACAGGAACCTACGAGCAGTACTTC
CASSSTTGTYEQYF
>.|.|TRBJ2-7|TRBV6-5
TGTGCCAGCAGTTACGGAAAACTAGCAACATACGAGCAGTACTTC
CASSYGKLATYEQYF
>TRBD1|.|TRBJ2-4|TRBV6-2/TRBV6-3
TGTGCCAGCAGTTCCTCCCTAACAGGGGGCTGGGCCAAAAACATTCAGTACTTC
CASSSSLTGGWAKNIQYF